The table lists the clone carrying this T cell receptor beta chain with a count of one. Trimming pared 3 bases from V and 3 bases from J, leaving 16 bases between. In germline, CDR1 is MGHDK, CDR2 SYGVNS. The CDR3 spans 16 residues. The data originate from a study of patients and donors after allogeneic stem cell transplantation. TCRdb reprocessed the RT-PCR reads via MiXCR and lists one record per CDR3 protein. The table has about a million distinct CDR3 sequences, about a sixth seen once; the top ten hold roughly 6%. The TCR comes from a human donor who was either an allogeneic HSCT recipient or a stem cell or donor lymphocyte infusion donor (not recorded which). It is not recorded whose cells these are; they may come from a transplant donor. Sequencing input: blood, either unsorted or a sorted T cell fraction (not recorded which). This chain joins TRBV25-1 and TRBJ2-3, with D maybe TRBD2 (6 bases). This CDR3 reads CASSDRPGLGTDTQYF. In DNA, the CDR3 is TGTGCCAGCAGTGATCGACCGGGACTGGGAACAGATACGCAGTATTTT.